The rows below give T cell receptor beta chains drawn from one sample of a study of T cell responses to AZD1222 COVID-19 vaccine. Assay: immunoSEQ multiplex PCR; the TCRdb copy retains only in-frame clones and omits some. The repertoire consists of under 120,000 clones, with roughly 90% occurring once and the leading ten covering 0.95% to 1.5%. Source: peripheral blood, taken on day 0 of AZD1222 vaccination. These receptors were obtained from an adult in good health. CDR3s leave out the opening cysteine and the closing phenylalanine or tryptophan. Fields, in order: V gene, J gene, CDR3 protein.

v_call: TRBV2
j_call: TRBJ2-1
cdr3_aa: ASSAPGYNEQF

v_call: TRBV10-3
j_call: TRBJ1-6
cdr3_aa: AISAHTAGNSPLH

v_call: TRBV19
j_call: TRBJ2-1
cdr3_aa: ASVQYGTPRNEQF

v_call: TRBV16
j_call: TRBJ1-2
cdr3_aa: ASSQSTSYGYT

v_call: TRBV7-7
j_call: TRBJ1-2
cdr3_aa: ARKTENYGYT

v_call: TRBV10-2
j_call: TRBJ2-7
cdr3_aa: ASRVGGGPSYEQY

v_call: TRBV28
j_call: TRBJ2-1
cdr3_aa: ASSLGLAGGNHEQF

v_call: TRBV6-4
j_call: TRBJ2-1
cdr3_aa: ASSDSRGGQF

v_call: TRBV11-1
j_call: TRBJ1-1
cdr3_aa: ASSLAGNTEAF

v_call: TRBV5-1
j_call: TRBJ2-7
cdr3_aa: ASSLRLAGEGEQY

v_call: TRBV9
j_call: TRBJ2-1
cdr3_aa: ASSDSWGKDEQF

v_call: TRBV25-1
j_call: TRBJ1-2
cdr3_aa: ASSPEVGAYGYT

v_call: TRBV7-9
j_call: TRBJ2-2
cdr3_aa: VGGTKNTGELF

v_call: TRBV6-1
j_call: TRBJ2-6
cdr3_aa: ASSEIRGSGANVLT

v_call: TRBV27
j_call: TRBJ1-1
cdr3_aa: ASSASLGQTNTEAF

v_call: TRBV15
j_call: TRBJ1-5
cdr3_aa: ATSREIGEPQH

v_call: TRBV6-2/TRBV6-3
j_call: TRBJ2-2
cdr3_aa: ASSQMANTGELF

v_call: TRBV4-2
j_call: TRBJ2-1
cdr3_aa: ASSQGGDLGQF

v_call: TRBV9
j_call: TRBJ1-4
cdr3_aa: ASSGGSGEKLF

v_call: TRBV7-9
j_call: TRBJ1-2
cdr3_aa: ASSPGQTDYGYT

v_call: TRBV11-3
j_call: TRBJ1-1
cdr3_aa: ASSFSGGTEAF

v_call: TRBV3-1/TRBV3-2
j_call: TRBJ1-5
cdr3_aa: ASSQDLLEPQH

v_call: TRBV18
j_call: TRBJ1-3
cdr3_aa: ASSLGQGHSGNTIY

v_call: TRBV27
j_call: TRBJ1-4
cdr3_aa: AISGQGRNEKLF

v_call: TRBV7-2
j_call: TRBJ2-1
cdr3_aa: ASSLGQGGWDEQF

v_call: TRBV7-9
j_call: TRBJ2-3
cdr3_aa: AGSSDRGRLTSTDTQY

v_call: TRBV9
j_call: TRBJ1-1
cdr3_aa: ASSVATGGKEAF

v_call: TRBV5-1
j_call: TRBJ1-2
cdr3_aa: ASSSRLNNYGYT

v_call: TRBV6-5
j_call: TRBJ2-7
cdr3_aa: ASSYSSQGGPYEQY

v_call: TRBV18
j_call: TRBJ2-6
cdr3_aa: ASSAGTGGGFGANVLT

v_call: TRBV9
j_call: TRBJ2-5
cdr3_aa: ASSVGISGHPEETQY